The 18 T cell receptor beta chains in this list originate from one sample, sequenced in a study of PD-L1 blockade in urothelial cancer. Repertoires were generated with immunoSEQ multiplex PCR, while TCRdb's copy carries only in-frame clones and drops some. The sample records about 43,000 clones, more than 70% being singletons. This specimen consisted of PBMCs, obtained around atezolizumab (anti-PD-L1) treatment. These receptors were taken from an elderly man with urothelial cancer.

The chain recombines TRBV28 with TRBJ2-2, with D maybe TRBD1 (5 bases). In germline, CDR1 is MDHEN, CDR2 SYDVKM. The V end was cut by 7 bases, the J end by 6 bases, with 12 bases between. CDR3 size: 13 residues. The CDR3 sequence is CASNPVGPGELFF. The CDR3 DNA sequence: TGTGCCAGCAACCCGGTGGGGCCCGGGGAGCTGTTTTTT.

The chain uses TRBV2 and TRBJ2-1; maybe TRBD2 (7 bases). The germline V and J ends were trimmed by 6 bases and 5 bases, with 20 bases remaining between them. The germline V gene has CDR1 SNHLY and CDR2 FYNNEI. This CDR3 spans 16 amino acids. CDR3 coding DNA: TGTGCCAGCAGGGGGGGGGCACTAGCCACCAACAATGAGCAGTTCTTC. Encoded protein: CASRGGALATNNEQFF.

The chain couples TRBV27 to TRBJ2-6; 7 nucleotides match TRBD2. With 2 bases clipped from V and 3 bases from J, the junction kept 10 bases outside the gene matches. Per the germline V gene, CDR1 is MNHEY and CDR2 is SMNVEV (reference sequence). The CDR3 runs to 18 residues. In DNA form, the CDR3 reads TGTGCCAGCAGTTTACAGGCGGCGGGAGCGGTTGGGGCCAACGTCCTGACTTTC. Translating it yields CASSLQAAGAVGANVLTF.

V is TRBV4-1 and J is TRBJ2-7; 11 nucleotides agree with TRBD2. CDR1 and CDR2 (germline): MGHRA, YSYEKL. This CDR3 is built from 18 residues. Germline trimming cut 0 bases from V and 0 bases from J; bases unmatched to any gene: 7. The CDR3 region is CASSQETSGTSYSYEQYF. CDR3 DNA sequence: TGCGCCAGCAGCCAAGAGACTAGCGGGACTTCGTACTCCTACGAGCAGTACTTC.

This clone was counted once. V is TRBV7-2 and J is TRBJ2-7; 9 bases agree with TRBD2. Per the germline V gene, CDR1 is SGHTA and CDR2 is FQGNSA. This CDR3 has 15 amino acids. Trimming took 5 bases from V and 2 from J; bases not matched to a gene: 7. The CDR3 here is CASSLVAGDPYEQYF. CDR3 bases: TGTGCCAGCAGCCTAGTAGCGGGAGACCCCTACGAGCAGTACTTC.

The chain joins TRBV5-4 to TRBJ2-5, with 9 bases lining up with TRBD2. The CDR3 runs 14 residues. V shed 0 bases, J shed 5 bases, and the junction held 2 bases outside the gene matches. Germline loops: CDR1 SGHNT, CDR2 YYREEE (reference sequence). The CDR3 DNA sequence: TGTGCCAGCAGCTTGGAGCGGGAGGCTGAGACCCAGTACTTC. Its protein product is CASSLEREAETQYF.

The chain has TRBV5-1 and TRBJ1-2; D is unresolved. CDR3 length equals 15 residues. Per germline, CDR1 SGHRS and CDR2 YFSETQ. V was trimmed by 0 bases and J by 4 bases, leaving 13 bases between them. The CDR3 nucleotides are TGCGCCAGCAGCTTGGCACCAGGCGAGGGCTATGGCTACACCTTC. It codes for CASSLAPGEGYGYTF.

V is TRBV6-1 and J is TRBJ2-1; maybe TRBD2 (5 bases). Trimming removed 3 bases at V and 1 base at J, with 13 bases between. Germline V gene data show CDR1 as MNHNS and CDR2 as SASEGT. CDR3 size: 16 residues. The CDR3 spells CASSDGVALSYNEQFF. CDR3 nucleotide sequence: TGTGCCAGCAGTGATGGGGTAGCGCTGTCCTACAATGAGCAGTTCTTC.

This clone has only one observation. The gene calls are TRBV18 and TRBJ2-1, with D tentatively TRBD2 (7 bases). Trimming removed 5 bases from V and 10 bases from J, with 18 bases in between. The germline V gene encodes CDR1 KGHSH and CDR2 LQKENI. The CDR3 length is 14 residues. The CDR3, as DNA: TGTGCCAGCTCAGGAGTATACACGGGGGGCGAGCAGTTCTTC. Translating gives CASSGVYTGGEQFF.

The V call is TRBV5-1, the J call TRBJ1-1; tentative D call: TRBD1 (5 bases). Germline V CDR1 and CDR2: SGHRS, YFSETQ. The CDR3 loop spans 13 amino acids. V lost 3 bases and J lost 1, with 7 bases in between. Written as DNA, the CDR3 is TGCGCCAGCAGCTATACAGGGAACACTGAAGCTTTCTTT. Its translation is CASSYTGNTEAFF.

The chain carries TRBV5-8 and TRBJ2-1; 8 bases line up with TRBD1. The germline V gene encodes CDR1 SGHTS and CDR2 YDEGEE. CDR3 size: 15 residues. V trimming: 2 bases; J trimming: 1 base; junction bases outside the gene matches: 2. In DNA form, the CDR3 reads TGTGCCAGCAGCTTATACAGGGGGTCCTACAATGAGCAGTTCTTC. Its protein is CASSLYRGSYNEQFF.

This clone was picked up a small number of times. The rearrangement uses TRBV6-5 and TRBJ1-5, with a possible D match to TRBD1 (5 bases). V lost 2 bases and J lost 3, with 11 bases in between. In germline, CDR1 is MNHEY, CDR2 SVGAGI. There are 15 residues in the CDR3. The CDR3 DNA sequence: TGTGCCAGCAGTTACAAAGGGGATTCCAATCAGCCCCAGCATTTT. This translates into CASSYKGDSNQPQHF.

The CDR3 DNA reads as TGCGCCAGCAGCCAAAATTACGGAGCTACTAATGAAAAACTGTTTTTT. Protein product: CASSQNYGATNEKLFF. The chain has TRBV4-3 and TRBJ1-4, with D unclear. V shed 2 bases and J shed 2 bases, with 12 bases lying between them. This CDR3 is 16 amino acids long. CDR1 and CDR2 from the germline V gene are LGHNA and YSLEER.

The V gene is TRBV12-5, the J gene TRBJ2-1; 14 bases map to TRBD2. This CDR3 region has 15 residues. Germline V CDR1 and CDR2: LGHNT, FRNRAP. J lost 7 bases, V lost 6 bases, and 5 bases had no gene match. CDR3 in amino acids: CASGPGLAGDNEQFF. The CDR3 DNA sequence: TGTGCTAGTGGACCGGGACTAGCGGGAGATAATGAGCAGTTCTTC. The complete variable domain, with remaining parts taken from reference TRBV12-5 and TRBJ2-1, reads DARVTQTPRHKVTEMGQEVTMRCQPILGHNTVFWYRQTMMQGLELLAYFRNRAPLDDSGMPKDRFSAEMPDATLATLKIQPSEPRDSAVYFCASGPGLAGDNEQFFGPGTRLTVL.

The CDR3 sequence: CASSQGRADTGELFF. CDR3 sequence (DNA): TGTGCCAGCAGCCAAGGCAGGGCAGACACCGGGGAGCTGTTTTTT. The V and J genes are TRBV4-2 and TRBJ2-2; the D gene is possibly TRBD1 (5 bases). Germline values: CDR1 LGHNA, CDR2 YNFKEQ. Trimming stripped 1 base from V and 3 bases from J, with 9 bases between. This CDR3 is 15 amino acids long.

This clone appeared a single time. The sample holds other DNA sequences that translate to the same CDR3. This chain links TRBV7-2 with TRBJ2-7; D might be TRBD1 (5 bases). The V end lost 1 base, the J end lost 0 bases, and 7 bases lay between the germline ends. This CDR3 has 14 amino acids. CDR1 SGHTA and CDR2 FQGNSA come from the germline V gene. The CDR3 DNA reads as TGTGCCAGCAGCTTAGACAGGAGCTCCTACGAGCAGTACTTC. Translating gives CASSLDRSSYEQYF.

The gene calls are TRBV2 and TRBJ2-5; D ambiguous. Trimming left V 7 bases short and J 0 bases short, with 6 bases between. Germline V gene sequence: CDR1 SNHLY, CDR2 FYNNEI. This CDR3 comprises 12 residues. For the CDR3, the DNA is TGTGCCAGCAACCGGTACCAAGAGACCCAGTACTTC. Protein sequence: CASNRYQETQYF. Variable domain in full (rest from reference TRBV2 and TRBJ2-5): EPEVTQTPSHQVTQMGQEVILRCVPISNHLYFYWYRQILGQKVEFLVSFYNNEISEKSEIFDDQFSVERPDGSNFTLKIRSTKLEDSAMYFCASNRYQETQYFGPGTRLLVL.

CDR3 nucleotide sequence: TGTGCCAGCAGTCCACAGGACAGAAACAATGAGCAGTTCTTC. Translation gives CASSPQDRNNEQFF. V gene TRBV27 combines with J gene TRBJ2-1, with D possibly being TRBD1 (6 bases). This CDR3 contains 14 residues. Per the germline V gene, CDR1 is MNHEY and CDR2 is SMNVEV (reference sequence). V was pared by 5 bases and J by 5 bases, with 13 bases between.